This T cell receptor beta chain originates from a study of blood T cell repertoires in COVID-19. The CDR3 extends over 13 amino acids. Germline CDR1 and CDR2: SGHNT and YYREEE (reference sequence). V was trimmed by 4 bases and J by 4 bases, leaving 11 bases between them. Sequenced by immunoSEQ multiplex PCR; TCRdb stores in-frame clones only, minus some. Seen here are about 220,000 clones, roughly 84% observed once, and the top ten hold 5.5% to 7.5%. Only a few counts were recorded for this clone. Sequenced material: PBMCs or T cells enriched from blood (not recorded which). The sequence came from a woman aged 40 to 55 who had recovered from COVID-19. The chain joins TRBV5-4 to TRBJ1-2; TRBD1 is a possible D gene (6 bases). The CDR3 DNA reads TGTGCCAGCAGCAACAGGGCCCTCTATGGCTACACCTTC. Protein sequence: CASSNRALYGYTF. Supplemented by reference TRBV5-4 and TRBJ1-2, the full variable domain reads ETGVTQSPTHLIKTRGQQVTLRCSSQSGHNTVSWYQQALGQGPQFIFQYYREEENGRGNFPPRFSGLQFPNYSSELNVNALELDDSALYLCASSNRALYGYTFGSGTRLTVV.